Below, 10 T cell receptor beta chains from the same sample are listed, as sequenced in a study of OX40 agonist ivuxolimab in advanced cancers. Measured with immunoSEQ multiplex PCR; TCRdb has only the in-frame clones, and not every one. The sample records 130,000 or so clones, over 75% being singletons. Sample: CD4+ or CD8+ T cells sorted from blood, taken in a trial of the OX40 agonist ivuxolimab. The receptor set was obtained from an adult with an advanced solid tumor such as melanoma, head and neck, liver or kidney cancer.

The chain links TRBV19 to TRBJ1-2; a weak D match, TRBD1 (5 bases). V was trimmed by 3 bases and J by 8 bases, leaving 16 bases between them. Germline CDR1 is LNHDA and CDR2 is SQIVND (reference sequence). The CDR3 has 14 residues. The CDR3 DNA reads as TGTGCCAGTAGTATTTTGGCAGGGTTAGGCGGCTACACCTTC. It is translated as CASSILAGLGGYTF.

The sample holds a few counts of this clone. The chain employs TRBV7-2 and TRBJ1-1, with D possibly matching TRBD1 (5 bases). Germline V gene sequence: CDR1 SGHTA, CDR2 FQGNSA. V was shortened by 3 bases and J by 4 bases, with 15 bases between the two germline ends. The CDR3 is 15 residues long. CDR3 sequence (DNA): TGTGCCAGCAGCTTTAGTAGCCAAAGGGGCACTGAAGCTTTCTTT. Encoded protein: CASSFSSQRGTEAFF.

This rearrangement joins TRBV29-1 to TRBJ2-5, with 11 nucleotides matching TRBD1. The assigned J gene may be wrong: the sequence end matches TRBJ2-7 better. This CDR3 has 13 amino acids. Per the germline V gene, CDR1 is SQVTM and CDR2 is ANQGSEA. CDR3 nucleotide sequence: TGCAGCGCCGGGACAGGGGGTCCCTACGAGCAGTACTTC. This sequence encodes CSAGTGGPYEQYF.

The gene calls are TRBV7-8 and TRBJ2-7; a weak D match, TRBD2 (7 bases). Germline lookup yields CDR1 SGHVS and CDR2 FQNEAQ. Trimming left V 1 base short and J 6 bases short, with 10 bases between. CDR3 length equals 13 residues. The CDR3 sequence: CASSLDREGEQYF. The CDR3 DNA reads TGTGCCAGCAGCTTAGACAGGGAGGGCGAGCAGTACTTC. The full variable domain, its missing parts supplied by reference TRBV7-8 and TRBJ2-7, is GAGVSQSPRYKVAKRGQDVALRCDPISGHVSLFWYQQALGQGPEFLTYFQNEAQLDKSGLPSDRFFAERPEGSVSTLKIQRTQQEDSAVYLCASSLDREGEQYFGPGTRLTVT.

This chain connects TRBV6-4 to TRBJ1-5, with 8 positions matching TRBD1. This CDR3 region has 15 residues. Trimming took 6 bases from V and 0 from J; bases not matched to a gene: 4. Germline V gene data show CDR1 as MRHNA and CDR2 as SNTAGT. The CDR3 region has the DNA TGTGCCAGCAGATGGACAGGGTATAGCAATCAGCCCCAGCATTTT. Translated, it gives CASRWTGYSNQPQHF.

The chain links TRBV9 to TRBJ2-3; possible D gene TRBD2, 7 bases. Germline CDR1 is SGDLS and CDR2 is YYNGEE. With 4 bases removed from V and 2 bases from J, the gap between germline ends came to 17 bases. This CDR3 region has 16 residues. CDR3 nucleotides: TGTGCCAGCAGCCCATTGGGGGGGCCCAACACAGATACGCAGTATTTT. It is translated as CASSPLGGPNTDTQYF.

This clone was detected once. This chain connects TRBV7-9 to TRBJ2-6; maybe TRBD1 (5 bases). Germline values: CDR1 SEHNR, CDR2 FQNEAQ (reference sequence). Trimming shortened V by 5 bases and J by 0 bases, and 14 bases separated the two germline ends. The CDR3 covers 17 residues. The CDR3 reads CASSHPRQLSGANVLTF. DNA for the CDR3: TGTGCCAGCAGCCACCCCCGACAGCTCTCTGGGGCCAACGTCCTGACTTTC.

CDR3 sequence reads: CASSDDRVDGYTF. CDR3 DNA: TGTGCCAGTAGTGATGACAGGGTAGATGGCTACACCTTC. V gene TRBV19 combines with J gene TRBJ1-2; 7 bases match TRBD1. Germline CDR1 reads LNHDA; CDR2 reads SQIVND (reference sequence). Trimming removed 5 bases from V and 6 bases from J; junction bases left unmatched: 6. CDR3 length equals 13 residues.

The V call is TRBV7-9, the J call TRBJ1-1, with a weak D call TRBD1 (6 bases). The germline V gene encodes CDR1 SEHNR and CDR2 FQNEAQ (reference sequence). With 8 bases removed from V and 5 bases from J, the gap between germline ends came to 18 bases. There are 14 residues in the CDR3. CDR3 residues: CASAAVGGGTEAFF. DNA of the CDR3: TGTGCCAGCGCCGCCGTAGGGGGGGGGACTGAAGCTTTCTTT.

There are a few counts of this clone. The chain employs TRBV7-6 and TRBJ1-4; unclear D gene. The CDR3 length is 14 residues. V was trimmed by 2 bases and J by 3 bases, leaving 7 bases between them. CDR1 and CDR2 from the germline V gene are SGHVS and FNYEAQ. DNA of the CDR3: TGTGCCAGCAGCTTATTGCAGGCTAATGAAAAACTGTTTTTT. This sequence encodes CASSLLQANEKLFF. Full variable domain (remainder filled in from reference TRBV7-6 and TRBJ1-4): GAGVSQSPRYKVTKRGQDVALRCDPISGHVSLYWYRQALGQGPEFLTYFNYEAQQDKSGLPNDRFSAERPEGSISTLTIQRTEQRDSAMYRCASSLLQANEKLFFGSGTQLSVL.